This T cell receptor beta chain was observed in a study of T cell responses to AZD1222 COVID-19 vaccine. CDR3 length: 15 amino acids. Germline CDR1 is LGHNA and CDR2 is YSLEER. With 1 base clipped from V and 2 bases from J, the junction kept 4 bases outside the gene matches. Data came from immunoSEQ multiplex PCR; TCRdb stores just in-frame clones and leaves some out. Altogether about 120,000 clones are present, approximately 89% being singletons, with the ten largest covering under 5.5%. Findings and limits, study-wide: As reported, nearly half of all spike-specific TCRs target variant regions that are unmutated. Seropositive AZD1222 recipients at baseline numbered only 6 or 7. Repertoire sampling was restricted to post-peak T cell response timepoints. CD4 TCRs covered the whole spike, strongest at regions 160-218 and 743-854.

Of note for this clone: Its specificity is unknown.

The TCR was taken from an adult in good health. The V gene is TRBV4-3, the J gene TRBJ2-7; 8 nucleotides match TRBD2. The sample consisted of peripheral blood, taken on day 0 of AZD1222 vaccination. CDR3 loop: CASSQVAGPPYEQYF. Written as DNA, the CDR3 is TGCGCCAGCAGCCAAGTAGCGGGACCACCCTACGAGCAGTACTTC.